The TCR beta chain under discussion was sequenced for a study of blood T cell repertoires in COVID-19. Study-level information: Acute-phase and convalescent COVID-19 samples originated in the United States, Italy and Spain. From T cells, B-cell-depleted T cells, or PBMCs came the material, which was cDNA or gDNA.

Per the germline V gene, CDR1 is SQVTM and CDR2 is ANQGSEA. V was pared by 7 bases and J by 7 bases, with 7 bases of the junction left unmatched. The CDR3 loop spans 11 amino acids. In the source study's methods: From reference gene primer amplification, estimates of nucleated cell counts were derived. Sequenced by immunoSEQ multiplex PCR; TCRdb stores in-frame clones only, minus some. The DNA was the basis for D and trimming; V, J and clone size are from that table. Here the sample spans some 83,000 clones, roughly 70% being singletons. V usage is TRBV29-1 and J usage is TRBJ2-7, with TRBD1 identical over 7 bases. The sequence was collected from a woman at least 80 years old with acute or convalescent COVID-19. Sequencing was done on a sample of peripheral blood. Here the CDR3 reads CSATGAREQYF. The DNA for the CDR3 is TGCAGCGCAACAGGGGCTCGGGAGCAGTACTTC.